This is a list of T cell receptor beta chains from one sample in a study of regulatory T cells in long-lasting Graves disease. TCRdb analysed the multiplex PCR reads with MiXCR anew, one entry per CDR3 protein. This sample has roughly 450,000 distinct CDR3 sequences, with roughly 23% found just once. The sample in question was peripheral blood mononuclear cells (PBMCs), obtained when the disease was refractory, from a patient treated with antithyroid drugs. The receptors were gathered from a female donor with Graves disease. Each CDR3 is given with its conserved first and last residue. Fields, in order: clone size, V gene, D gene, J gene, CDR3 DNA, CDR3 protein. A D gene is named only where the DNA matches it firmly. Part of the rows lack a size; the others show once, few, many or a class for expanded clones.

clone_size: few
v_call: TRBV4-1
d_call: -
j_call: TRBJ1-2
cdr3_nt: TGCGCCAGCAGCTCTCATAAGGGACCTCTCGATGGCTACACCTTC
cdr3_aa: CASSSHKGPLDGYTF

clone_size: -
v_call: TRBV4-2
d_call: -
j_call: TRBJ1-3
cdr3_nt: TGTGCCAGCAGGGACAGAGCGATCGGAAACACCATATATTTT
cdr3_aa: CASRDRAIGNTIYF

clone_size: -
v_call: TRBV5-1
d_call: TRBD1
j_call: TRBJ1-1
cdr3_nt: TGCGCCAGCAGCTTCCCAGGGGGGACTGAAGCTTTCTTT
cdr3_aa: CASSFPGGTEAFF

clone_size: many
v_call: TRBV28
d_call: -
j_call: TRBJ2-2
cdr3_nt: TGTGCCAGCACCTTGGAGGGGGAGCTGTTTTTT
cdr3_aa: CASTLEGELFF

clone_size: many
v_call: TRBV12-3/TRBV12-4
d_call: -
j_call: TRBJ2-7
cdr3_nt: TGTGCCAGCAGTATCCCGGGACAAGTCTACGAGCAGTACTTC
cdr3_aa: CASSIPGQVYEQYF

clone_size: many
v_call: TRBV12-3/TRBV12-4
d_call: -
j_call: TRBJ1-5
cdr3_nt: TGTGCCAGCAGTTCATTACCCGGAGGGACGGATAGCAATCAGCCCCAGCATTTT
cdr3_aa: CASSSLPGGTDSNQPQHF

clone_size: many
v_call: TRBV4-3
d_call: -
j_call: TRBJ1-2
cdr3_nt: TGCGCCAGCAGCCGGTTTGAAGGAGGCTACACCTTC
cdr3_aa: CASSRFEGGYTF

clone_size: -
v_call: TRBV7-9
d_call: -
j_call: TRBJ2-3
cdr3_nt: TGTGCCAGCACCCCCACAGATACGCAGTATTTT
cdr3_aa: CASTPTDTQYF

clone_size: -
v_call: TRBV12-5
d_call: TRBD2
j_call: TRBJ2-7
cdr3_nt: TGTGCTAGTGGTTTGCAGGTTATCACTAGCGGGAGGGCCAGTATTGCCTACGAGCAGTACTTC
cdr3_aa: CASGLQVITSGRASIAYEQYF

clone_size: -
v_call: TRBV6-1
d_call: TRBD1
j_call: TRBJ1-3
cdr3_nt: TGTGCTAGCAGAGGGACAGGGGGCGTTGGAAACACCATATATTTT
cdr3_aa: CASRGTGGVGNTIYF

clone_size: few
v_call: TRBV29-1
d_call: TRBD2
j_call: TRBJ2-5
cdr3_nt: TGCAGCGTCCGACCACTAGCGGGAGCGGCGGAGACCCAGTACTTC
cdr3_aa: CSVRPLAGAAETQYF

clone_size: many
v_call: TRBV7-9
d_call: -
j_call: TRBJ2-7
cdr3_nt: TGTGCCAGCAGCTTGAGCGAGAGCGAGCAGTACTTC
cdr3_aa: CASSLSESEQYF

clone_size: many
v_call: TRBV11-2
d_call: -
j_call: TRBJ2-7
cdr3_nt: TGTGCCAGCAGCTTAGTGGTGGGCATGGCTAGCTCCTACGAGCAGTACTTC
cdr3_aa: CASSLVVGMASSYEQYF

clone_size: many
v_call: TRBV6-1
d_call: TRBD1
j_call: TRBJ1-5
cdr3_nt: TGTGCCAGCTGGGACAGTAGCAATCAGCCCCAGCATTTT
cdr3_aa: CASWDSSNQPQHF

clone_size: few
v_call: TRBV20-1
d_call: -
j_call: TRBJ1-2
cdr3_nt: TGCAGTGCTAGAGCCGTCCAGAAAGGGCGCAACTATGGCTACACCTTC
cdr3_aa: CSARAVQKGRNYGYTF

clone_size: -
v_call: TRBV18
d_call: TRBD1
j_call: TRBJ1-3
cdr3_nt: TGTGCCAGCTCACCCTCAGCCGGGACAGGGAGCGGAAACACCATATATTTT
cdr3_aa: CASSPSAGTGSGNTIYF

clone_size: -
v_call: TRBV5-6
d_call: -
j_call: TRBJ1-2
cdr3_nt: TGTGCCAGCAGCCTGCCGGAGGGGCAGTCCTATGGCTACACCTTC
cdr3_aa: CASSLPEGQSYGYTF

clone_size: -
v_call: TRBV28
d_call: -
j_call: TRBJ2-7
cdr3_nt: TGTGCCAGCAGTTCCCTGGGGCCCTACGAGCAGTACTTC
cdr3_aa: CASSSLGPYEQYF

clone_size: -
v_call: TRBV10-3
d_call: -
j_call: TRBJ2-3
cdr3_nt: TGTGCCATCAGTCCGACTAGCAGGGGAGGGGATACGCAGTATTTT
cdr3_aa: CAISPTSRGGDTQYF

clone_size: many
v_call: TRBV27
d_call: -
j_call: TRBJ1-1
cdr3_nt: TGTGCCAGCAGTTTATCGGGATGGGTCAGCACTGAAGCTTTCTTT
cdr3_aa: CASSLSGWVSTEAFF

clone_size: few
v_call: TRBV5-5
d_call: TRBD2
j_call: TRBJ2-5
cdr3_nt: TGTGCCAGCAGCAACACCGCCGCGTTTGTACTAGCGCAAGAGACCCAGTACTTC
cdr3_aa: CASSNTAAFVLAQETQYF

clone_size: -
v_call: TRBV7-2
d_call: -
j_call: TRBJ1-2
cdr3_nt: TGTGCCAGCAGCAATGGAGGGGGGGGCTATGGCTACACCTTC
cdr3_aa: CASSNGGGGYGYTF

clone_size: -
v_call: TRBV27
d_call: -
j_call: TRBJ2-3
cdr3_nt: TGTGCCAGCAGTTTAGGTCTAGGGAGGCGGTTTGATACGCAGTATTTT
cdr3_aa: CASSLGLGRRFDTQYF

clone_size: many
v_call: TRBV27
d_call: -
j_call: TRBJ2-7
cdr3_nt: TGTGCCAGCAGTTTAGGCGGCAGGGACTACGAGCAGTACTTC
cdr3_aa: CASSLGGRDYEQYF

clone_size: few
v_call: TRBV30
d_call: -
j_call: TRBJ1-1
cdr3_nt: TGTGCCTGGTGGAAGGGGACTGAAGCTTTCTTT
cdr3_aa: CAWWKGTEAFF

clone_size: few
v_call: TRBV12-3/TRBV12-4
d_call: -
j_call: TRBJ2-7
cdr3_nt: TGTGCCAGCAGTTACTCGAGCGGCAATACCTACGAGCAGTACTTC
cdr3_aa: CASSYSSGNTYEQYF

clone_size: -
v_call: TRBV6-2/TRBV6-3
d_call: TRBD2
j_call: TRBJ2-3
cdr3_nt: TGTGCCAGTAGCATAGCGGGCAGCACAGATACGCAGTATTTT
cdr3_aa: CASSIAGSTDTQYF

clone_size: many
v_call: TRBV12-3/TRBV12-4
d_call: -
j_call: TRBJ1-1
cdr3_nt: TGTGCCAGCAGTCCTCAGGGAGGGTGGACTGAAGCTTTCTTT
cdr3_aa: CASSPQGGWTEAFF

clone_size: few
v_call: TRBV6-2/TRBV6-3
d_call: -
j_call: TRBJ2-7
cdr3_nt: TGTGCCAGCAGTTACACCCCTTTGGGTGGAGACGAGCAGTACTTC
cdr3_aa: CASSYTPLGGDEQYF

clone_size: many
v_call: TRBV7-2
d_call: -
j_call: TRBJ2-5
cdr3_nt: TGTGCCAGCAAAACGAGCTCAGGCCGAGAAGAGACCCAGTACTTC
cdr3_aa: CASKTSSGREETQYF

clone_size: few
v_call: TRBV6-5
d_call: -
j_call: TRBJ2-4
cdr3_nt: TGTGCCAGCAGTTACTCGGGGCTGAGGGGCAAAAACATTCAGTACTTC
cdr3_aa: CASSYSGLRGKNIQYF

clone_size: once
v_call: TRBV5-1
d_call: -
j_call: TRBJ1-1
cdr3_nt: TGCGCCGGCAGCTTGACGGGGAACACTGAAGCTTTCTTT
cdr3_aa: CAGSLTGNTEAFF

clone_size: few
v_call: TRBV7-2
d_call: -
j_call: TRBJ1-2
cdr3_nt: TGTGCCAGCAGCTTAGTGGACAGCCACAGGAGTGGCTACACCTTC
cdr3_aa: CASSLVDSHRSGYTF

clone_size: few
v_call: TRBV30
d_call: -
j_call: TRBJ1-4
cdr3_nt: TGTGCCTGGAGCCATGGGCAGGGAATCGGACGGGAAAAACTGTTTTTT
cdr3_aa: CAWSHGQGIGREKLFF

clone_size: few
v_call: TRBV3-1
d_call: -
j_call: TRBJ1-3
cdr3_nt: TGTGCCAGCGGAATTCTCTCTGGAAACACCATATATTTT
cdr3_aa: CASGILSGNTIYF

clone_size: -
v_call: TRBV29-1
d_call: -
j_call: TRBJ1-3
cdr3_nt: TGCAGCTTTAAGGGGCCTGGAAACACCATATATTTT
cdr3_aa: CSFKGPGNTIYF

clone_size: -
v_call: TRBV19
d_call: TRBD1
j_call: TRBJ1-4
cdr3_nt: TGTGCCAGTAGTGGGACAGTCGCAACTAATGAAAAACTGTTTTTT
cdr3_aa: CASSGTVATNEKLFF

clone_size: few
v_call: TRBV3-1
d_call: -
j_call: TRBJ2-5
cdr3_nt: TGTGCCAGCAGCCAAGGGCCCCCCGCGAGCGGTCAAGAGACCCAGTACTTC
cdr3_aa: CASSQGPPASGQETQYF

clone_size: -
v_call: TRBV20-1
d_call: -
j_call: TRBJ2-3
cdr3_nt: TGCAGTGCTAGAGTTGACGATACGCAGTATTTT
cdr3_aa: CSARVDDTQYF

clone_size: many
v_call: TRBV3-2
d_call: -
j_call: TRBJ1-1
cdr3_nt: TGTGCCAGCAGCCTACATAACTTGGGCACTGAAGCTTTCTTT
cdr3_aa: CASSLHNLGTEAFF

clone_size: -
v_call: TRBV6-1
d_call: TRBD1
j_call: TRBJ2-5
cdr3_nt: TGTGCCAGCAGCCCAAGGACAGGGGCCAAGACCCAGTACTTC
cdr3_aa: CASSPRTGAKTQYF

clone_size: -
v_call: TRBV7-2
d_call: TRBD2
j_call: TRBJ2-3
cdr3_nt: TGTGCCAGCAGTATAGCGGGGTCAGATACGCAGTATTTT
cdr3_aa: CASSIAGSDTQYF

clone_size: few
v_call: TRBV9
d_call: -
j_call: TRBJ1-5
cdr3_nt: TGTGCCAGCAGCGTGTTGGCCGGGCCCAATCAGCCCCAGCATTTT
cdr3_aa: CASSVLAGPNQPQHF

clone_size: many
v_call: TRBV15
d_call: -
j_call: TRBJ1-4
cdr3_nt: TGTGCCACCAGCAACGACGGGGGGATACGGGAAAAACTGTTTTTT
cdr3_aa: CATSNDGGIREKLFF

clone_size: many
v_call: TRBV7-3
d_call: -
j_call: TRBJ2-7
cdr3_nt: TGTGCCAGCAGCTCCCTACCAGGGTACGAGCAGTACTTC
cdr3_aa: CASSSLPGYEQYF

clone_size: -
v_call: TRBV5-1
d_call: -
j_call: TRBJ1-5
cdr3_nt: TGCGCCAGCAGCTTGGAAGGGGTTTTGGATCAGCCCCAGCATTTT
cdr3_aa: CASSLEGVLDQPQHF

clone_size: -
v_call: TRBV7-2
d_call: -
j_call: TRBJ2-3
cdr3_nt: TGTGCCAGCAGCATGACCCGGGACTTACCCACAGATACGCAGTATTTT
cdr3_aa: CASSMTRDLPTDTQYF

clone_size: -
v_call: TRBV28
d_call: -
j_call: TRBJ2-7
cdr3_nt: TGTGCCAGCAGCGAAGAAGGCTACGAGCAGTACTTC
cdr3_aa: CASSEEGYEQYF

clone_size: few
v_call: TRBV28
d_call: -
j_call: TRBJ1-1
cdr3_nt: TGTGCCAGCAGCCGTCGGGGGAGTCTGATCCTGAACACTGAAGCTTTCTTT
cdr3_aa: CASSRRGSLILNTEAFF

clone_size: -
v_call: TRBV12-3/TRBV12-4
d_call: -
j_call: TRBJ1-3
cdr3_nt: TGTGCCAGCAGTTTAGGTCAGAGGTTCCACACCATATATTTT
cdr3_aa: CASSLGQRFHTIYF

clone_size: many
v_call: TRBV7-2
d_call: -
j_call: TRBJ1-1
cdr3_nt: TGTGCCAGCAGCTTAGGAGTTTGGAACACTGAAGCTTTCTTT
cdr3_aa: CASSLGVWNTEAFF

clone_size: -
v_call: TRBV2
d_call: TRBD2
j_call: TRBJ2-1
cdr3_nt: TGTGCCAGCAGCCCTCTACTAGCGGGACGGAGCTCCTACAATGAGCAGTTCTTC
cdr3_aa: CASSPLLAGRSSYNEQFF

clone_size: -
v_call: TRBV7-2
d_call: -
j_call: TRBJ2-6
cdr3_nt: TGTGCCAGCAGCTTAAGTGACACTTGGTCAGGGGCCAACGTCCTGACTTTC
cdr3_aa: CASSLSDTWSGANVLTF

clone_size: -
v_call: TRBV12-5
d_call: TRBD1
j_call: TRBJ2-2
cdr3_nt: TGTGCTAGTGGTTCAGGGGGTAACACCGGGGAGCTGTTTTTT
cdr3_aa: CASGSGGNTGELFF

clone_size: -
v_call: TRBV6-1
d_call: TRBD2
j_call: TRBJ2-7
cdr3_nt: TGTGCCAGCAGTCACATCTTTAGCGGGGGTTCCTACGAGCAGTACTTC
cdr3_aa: CASSHIFSGGSYEQYF

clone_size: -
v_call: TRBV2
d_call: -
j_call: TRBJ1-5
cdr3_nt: TGTGCCAGCAGCGGCCGTTCGCAGGGACACGGTCAGCCCCAGCATTTT
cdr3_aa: CASSGRSQGHGQPQHF

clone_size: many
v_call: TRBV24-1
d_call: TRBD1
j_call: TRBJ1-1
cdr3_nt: TGTGCCACCAGGGAGACCGGGACAGAGAACACTGAAGCTTTCTTT
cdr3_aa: CATRETGTENTEAFF

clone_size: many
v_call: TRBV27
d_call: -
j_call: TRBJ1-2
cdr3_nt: TGTGCCAGCAGTTTATCGGGCCTGGGACAAGGCTACACCTTC
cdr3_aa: CASSLSGLGQGYTF

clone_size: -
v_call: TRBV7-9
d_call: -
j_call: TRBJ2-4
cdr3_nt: TGTGCCAGCAGCTTGGGTACGGGCAAAAACATTCAGTACTTC
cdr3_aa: CASSLGTGKNIQYF

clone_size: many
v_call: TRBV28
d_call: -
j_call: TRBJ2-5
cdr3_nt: TGTGCCAGCAGCCTACAGGACTTCCAAGAGACCCAGTACTTC
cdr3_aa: CASSLQDFQETQYF